This is a list of T cell receptor beta chains from one sample in a study of radiation and T cells in renal cell carcinoma. Repertoires were generated with immunoSEQ multiplex PCR, while TCRdb's copy carries only in-frame clones and drops some. The sample has 40,000 to 60,000 clones, 80% seen once. This specimen consisted of blood, obtained from a patient whose treatment included radiotherapy and nephrectomy. The receptors originated from a woman between 65 and 79 years old with renal cell carcinoma. Both conserved end residues are trimmed from each CDR3. A D gene is named only where the DNA matches it firmly.

d_call,v_call,cdr3_aa
-,TRBV6-6,ASRSWEGLNTEAF
-,TRBV5-6,ASSFGRRGEQY
-,TRBV10-3,AIIRDDEQY
TRBD1,TRBV9,ASSPGQGNQPQH
TRBD2,TRBV5-4,ASSLTSDYNEQF
TRBD1,TRBV7-3,ASSLSGTGGGETQY
TRBD1,TRBV4-1,ASSQGEWDRGDTQY
TRBD1,TRBV7-6,ASSPGTGSGPDNEQF
-,TRBV7-7,ASSLVETANTGELF
TRBD1,TRBV5-6,ASSSYDRGRVEAF
-,TRBV5-4,ASSGKEGNSPLH
TRBD2,TRBV7-8,ASSLEGTSEY
TRBD1,TRBV18,ASSPRTGADGYT
-,TRBV5-6,ASRSSASSYNEQF
TRBD1,TRBV15,ATSRDRGTDTQY
TRBD2,TRBV4-3,ASSISSGSRYNEQF
-,TRBV5-1,ASTQGGESGANVLT
TRBD2,TRBV19,ATKSGRNTGELF
TRBD2,TRBV7-8,ASSEEGLAGLQETQY
TRBD2,TRBV5-4,ASTNRGGYEQY
TRBD1,TRBV6-5,ASSADRNRAQY